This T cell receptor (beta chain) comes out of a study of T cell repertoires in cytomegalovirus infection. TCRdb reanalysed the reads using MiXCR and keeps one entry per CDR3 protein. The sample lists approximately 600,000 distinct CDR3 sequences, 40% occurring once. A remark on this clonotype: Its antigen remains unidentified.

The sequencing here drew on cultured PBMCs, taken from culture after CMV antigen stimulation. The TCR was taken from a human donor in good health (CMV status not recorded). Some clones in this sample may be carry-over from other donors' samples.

Here the CDR3 DNA reads TGTGCCAGCAGCTTAGGAGCCGCGCTATCGAACACTGAAGCTTTCTTT. It specifies CASSLGAALSNTEAFF. The chain has TRBV7-2 and TRBJ1-1; D is unclear. CDR1 and CDR2 from the germline V gene are SGHTA and FQGNSA. This CDR3 comprises 16 residues. Trimming took off 1 base at V and 1 base at J, with 13 bases between the two ends.